The 18 T cell receptor beta chains below come from one sample, sequenced in a study of shared clonotypes between healthy human individuals (dated by TCRdb to about 2020). For the CD8 naive samples, CD45RO-negative cells were positively selected for CCR7, yielding a CD45RA+CCR7+ population from which TemRA cells were excluded. Libraries were built with the immunoSEQ multiplex PCR assay. TCRdb obtained this table from immuneACCESS and retained in-frame rearrangements with V and J assigned. These tables miss some clones; where compared with another copy, unresolved V genes account for less than half of the shortfall, and the remainder is unexplained. In this sample the table shows about 1.9 million clones, about 93% of which occur a single time. The ten most abundant clones make up about 1.7% of the sample. The specimen was naive CD8+ T cells from PBMCs. This specimen's cell subset or site label, interpreted: CD45RA+CCR7+. Receptors were obtained from a man aged 18 to 35 in good health. Some clones in this sample may be carry-over from other donors' samples.

This clone was observed once. V and J are TRBV27 and TRBJ1-4; D gene unclear. The V gene's germline CDR1 is MNHEY and CDR2 SMNVEV (reference sequence). Trimming left V 4 bases short and J 0 bases short, with 15 bases between. CDR3 length: 17 residues. This chain's CDR3 is CASSYNSGIATNEKLFF. The CDR3 DNA follows: TGTGCCAGCAGTTACAACAGCGGGATTGCAACTAATGAAAAACTGTTTTTT.

This sequence joins TRBV18 and TRBJ1-1; 11 positions match TRBD1. This CDR3 has 19 residues. CDR1 KGHSH and CDR2 LQKENI come from the germline V gene. The ends lost 1 base at V and 0 bases at J; junction bases unmatched: 10. CDR3 coding DNA: TGTGCCAGCTCACCACTAAGAATCCGGGACAGGGGGTTGAACACTGAAGCTTTCTTT. Amino acids: CASSPLRIRDRGLNTEAFF.

The chain combines TRBV11-2 with TRBJ1-1, with D uncertain. This CDR3 has 13 residues. Germline CDR1 and CDR2: SGHAT and FQNNGV. The V and J ends lost 6 bases and 1 base respectively, with 9 bases between them. The CDR3 is CASRGSSNTEAFF. In DNA, the CDR3 is TGTGCCAGCAGGGGATCCTCGAACACTGAAGCTTTCTTT. The entire variable domain, with the rest obtained from reference TRBV11-2 and TRBJ1-1, is as follows: EAGVAQSPRYKIIEKRQSVAFWCNPISGHATLYWYQQILGQGPKLLIQFQNNGVVDDSQLPKDRFSAERLKGVDSTLKIQPAKLEDSAVYLCASRGSSNTEAFFGQGTRLTVV.

For this clone: At the DNA level, this CDR3 is encoded by other sequences in the same sample as well. The rearrangement links TRBV9 to TRBJ1-1; D remains unclear. This CDR3 has 14 residues. Germline CDR1 and CDR2: SGDLS and YYNGEE. Trimming cost V 2 bases and J 2 bases, with 10 bases left between them. CDR3 loop: CASSVSDLNTEAFF. The DNA of the CDR3 is TGTGCCAGCAGCGTCAGCGACTTAAACACTGAAGCTTTCTTT.

A single count supports this clone. This chain joins TRBV29-1 and TRBJ2-1; 7 bases line up with TRBD1. This CDR3 region has 14 residues. Germline-derived CDR1 and CDR2 are SQVTM and ANQGSEA. The V and J ends lost 7 bases and 3 bases, in that order; junction bases with no gene match: 9. The DNA of the CDR3 is TGCAGCGCCACCGGACAGGCGGTCTACAATGAGCAGTTCTTC. This encodes CSATGQAVYNEQFF.

Notes on this clone: Other DNA sequences in this specimen translate into the identical CDR3. The chain links TRBV27 to TRBJ2-7, with D hard to call. This CDR3 comprises 14 residues. Germline V CDR1 and CDR2: MNHEY, SMNVEV (reference sequence). Trimming removed 0 bases at V and 0 bases at J, with 6 bases between. In nucleotides, the CDR3 is TGTGCCAGCAGTTTATCGAGGATCTCCTACGAGCAGTACTTC. It encodes CASSLSRISYEQYF.

The chain has TRBV28 and TRBJ2-7; TRBD2 is a possible D gene (6 bases). With 10 bases removed from V and 2 bases from J, the gap between germline ends came to 9 bases. CDR1 is MDHEN, CDR2 SYDVKM, per germline. CDR3 size: 11 residues. CDR3 loop: CATLAPYEQYF. The CDR3 DNA sequence: TGTGCCACTCTAGCGCCCTACGAGCAGTACTTC.

This clone was observed a handful of times. The same CDR3 is also encoded by other DNA sequences in this sample. The CDR3 DNA is TGCGCCAGCAGCCAAGATCTTAAGGGCAATCAGCCCCAGCATTTT. It specifies CASSQDLKGNQPQHF. This chain connects TRBV4-1 to TRBJ1-5; D gene uncertain. The germline V gene encodes CDR1 MGHRA and CDR2 YSYEKL. The CDR3 loop spans 15 amino acids. The V and J ends lost 0 bases and 2 bases respectively, with 8 bases between them.

On this clone: The same CDR3 is also encoded by other DNA sequences in this sample. The CDR3 sequence: CAWSVGGNTEAFF. DNA of the CDR3: TGTGCCTGGAGTGTTGGAGGGAACACTGAAGCTTTCTTT. V and J are TRBV30 and TRBJ1-1; D call uncertain. This CDR3 has 13 amino acids. With 0 bases removed from V and 1 base from J, the gap between germline ends came to 6 bases. Germline V gene lookup returns CDR1 GTSNPN and CDR2 SVGIG (reference sequence).

This chain uses TRBV28 with TRBJ2-3; no clear D. The germline V gene has CDR1 MDHEN and CDR2 SYDVKM. The CDR3 extends over 15 amino acids. The V and J ends lost 3 bases and 2 bases respectively, with 12 bases between them. In DNA form, the CDR3 reads TGTGCCAGCAGTTTCCTCTCGTGGGACACAGATACGCAGTATTTT. Protein sequence: CASSFLSWDTDTQYF.

On this clone: Other DNA sequences in the same sample also yield this CDR3. The rearrangement links TRBV6-1 to TRBJ1-1; D is possibly TRBD1 (5 bases). The germline V and J ends were trimmed by 3 bases and 0 bases, with 8 bases remaining between them. The CDR3 sequence is 14 residues long. The germline gives CDR1 MNHNS, CDR2 SASEGT. This chain's CDR3 is CASSERGLNTEAFF. CDR3 DNA sequence: TGTGCCAGCAGTGAGAGGGGTCTGAACACTGAAGCTTTCTTT.

This rearrangement joins TRBV9 to TRBJ1-5, with TRBD1 identical over 9 bases. V dropped 4 bases and J dropped 4; count of bases not matched to a gene: 6. The CDR3 totals 15 residues. Germline V lookup: CDR1 SGDLS, CDR2 YYNGEE. CDR3 in DNA: TGTGCCAGCAGCCCGGGACAGGGTATTAATCAGCCCCAGCATTTT. As protein: CASSPGQGINQPQHF.

This clone was counted a single time. Other DNA sequences from this sample encode an identical CDR3 as well. V is TRBV27 and J is TRBJ1-5; D is unresolved. Trimming stripped 2 bases from V and 4 bases from J, with 9 bases between. Looked up from germline, CDR1 is MNHEY and CDR2 is SMNVEV (reference sequence). The CDR3 consists of 14 residues. The CDR3 region is CASSLIGGNQPQHF. As DNA, the CDR3 is TGTGCCAGCAGTTTAATAGGTGGTAATCAGCCCCAGCATTTT.

For this clone: Other nucleotide sequences in the sample specify the same CDR3. This chain links TRBV6-5 with TRBJ1-1, with D perhaps TRBD1 (6 bases). The germline CDR1 and CDR2 sequences are MNHEY and SVGAGI. This CDR3 comprises 13 residues. The ends were cut back, 2 bases at V and 5 bases at J, with 9 bases in the middle. As DNA, the CDR3 is TGTGCCAGCAGTTACGGGGGCCTTACTGAAGCTTTCTTT. As protein: CASSYGGLTEAFF.

The gene calls are TRBV5-6 and TRBJ2-1; 8 bases match TRBD2. V lost 4 bases, J lost 5 bases, and 11 bases stayed unmatched. The length of the CDR3 is 16 residues. From germline, CDR1 is SGHDT and CDR2 YYEEEE. CDR3 sequence (DNA): TGTGCCAGCAGCCTTGATCTAGCGGGCACGCACAATGAGCAGTTCTTC. Translation: CASSLDLAGTHNEQFF.

Regarding this clone: This same CDR3 is encoded by further DNA sequences in the sample. The rearrangement joins TRBV27 to TRBJ2-7; D is possibly TRBD2 (6 bases). Trimming stripped 3 bases from V and 4 bases from J, with 7 bases between. The CDR3 totals 12 residues. In germline, CDR1 is MNHEY, CDR2 SMNVEV (reference sequence). The CDR3 loop is CASSFGGYEQYF. As DNA, the CDR3 is TGTGCCAGCAGTTTCGGAGGGTACGAGCAGTACTTC.

The genes are TRBV4-1 and TRBJ2-3; 10 positions agree with TRBD2. The CDR3 contains 16 residues. Germline V gene sequence: CDR1 MGHRA, CDR2 YSYEKL. V dropped 4 bases and J dropped 2; count of bases not matched to a gene: 6. The CDR3 DNA sequence: TGCGCCAGCAGCCCCCACGGACTAGCGGACACAGATACGCAGTATTTT. This codes for CASSPHGLADTDTQYF.

This chain joins TRBV28 and TRBJ2-3; 9 nucleotides align to TRBD2. CDR3 length: 15 amino acids. Germline loops: CDR1 MDHEN, CDR2 SYDVKM. The J segment lost 5 bases and the V segment lost 5 bases, leaving 8 bases of the junction unmatched. This CDR3 reads CASSLQAGGLDTQYF. CDR3 nucleotides: TGTGCCAGCAGTCTCCAAGCGGGAGGCCTAGATACGCAGTATTTT.